The rows below give T cell receptor beta chains drawn from one sample of a study of cytomegalovirus exposure and HLA in healthy donors. Repertoires were generated with immunoSEQ multiplex PCR, while TCRdb's copy carries only in-frame clones and drops some. This table has 100,000 to 150,000 clones, roughly 78% appearing once. Sequencing used PBMCs. The receptors stem from a woman aged 40 to 50 in good health and CMV-seronegative. Both conserved end residues are part of each CDR3. Each record gives: V gene, D gene, CDR3 length, J gene, clone size, CDR3 protein, CDR3 DNA. The D gene is left open where the match is weak. For some rows the clone size is stated as once, few or many, or as a class when expanded; others skip it.

v_call: TRBV5-4
d_call: TRBD2
cdr3_length: 19
j_call: TRBJ2-6
clone_size: NA
cdr3_aa: CASRMGGPSGTSGANGLTF
cdr3_nt: TGTGCCAGCCGTATGGGGGGGCCTAGCGGGACTTCTGGGGCCAACGGCCTGACTTTC

v_call: TRBV5-1
d_call: TRBD2
cdr3_length: 15
j_call: TRBJ2-1
clone_size: once
cdr3_aa: CASSLGLADHNEQFF
cdr3_nt: TGCGCCAGCAGCCTGGGGCTAGCGGACCACAATGAGCAGTTCTTC

v_call: TRBV23-1
d_call: TRBD1
cdr3_length: 17
j_call: TRBJ1-5
clone_size: NA
cdr3_aa: CASSPEDREASNQPQHF
cdr3_nt: TGCGCCAGCAGTCCAGAAGACAGGGAAGCTAGCAATCAGCCCCAGCATTTT

v_call: TRBV7-9
d_call: NA
cdr3_length: 13
j_call: TRBJ2-1
clone_size: NA
cdr3_aa: CASNTQTSFEQFF
cdr3_nt: TGTGCCAGCAATACTCAAACTAGTTTTGAGCAATTCTTC

v_call: TRBV6-5
d_call: TRBD1
cdr3_length: 14
j_call: TRBJ1-2
clone_size: few
cdr3_aa: CASSYTDRVYGYTF
cdr3_nt: TGTGCCAGCAGTTACACGGACAGGGTCTATGGCTACACCTTC

v_call: TRBV15
d_call: NA
cdr3_length: 14
j_call: TRBJ2-5
clone_size: NA
cdr3_aa: CATSRNLGQETQYF
cdr3_nt: TGTGCCACCAGCAGAAATCTCGGCCAAGAGACCCAGTACTTC

v_call: TRBV5-1
d_call: NA
cdr3_length: 14
j_call: TRBJ2-5
clone_size: NA
cdr3_aa: CASSLQPGEETQYF
cdr3_nt: TGCGCCAGCAGCTTGCAGCCGGGAGAGGAGACCCAGTACTTC

v_call: TRBV9
d_call: TRBD1
cdr3_length: 15
j_call: TRBJ2-2
clone_size: NA
cdr3_aa: CASSGQGSNTGELFF
cdr3_nt: TGTGCCAGCAGCGGACAGGGGTCGAACACCGGGGAGCTGTTTTTT

v_call: TRBV18
d_call: TRBD1
cdr3_length: 15
j_call: TRBJ2-7
clone_size: NA
cdr3_aa: CASSPRDRVSYEQYF
cdr3_nt: TGTGCCAGCTCACCACGGGACAGGGTTTCCTACGAGCAGTACTTC

v_call: TRBV9
d_call: TRBD1
cdr3_length: 16
j_call: TRBJ2-5
clone_size: NA
cdr3_aa: CASSVSTGMRVETQYF
cdr3_nt: TGTGCCAGCAGCGTCTCGACAGGGATGAGGGTAGAGACCCAGTACTTC

v_call: TRBV7-9
d_call: NA
cdr3_length: 13
j_call: TRBJ2-7
clone_size: NA
cdr3_aa: CASREGLGYEQYF
cdr3_nt: TGTGCCAGCAGAGAAGGACTGGGCTACGAGCAGTACTTC

v_call: TRBV10-1
d_call: NA
cdr3_length: 13
j_call: TRBJ2-1
clone_size: NA
cdr3_aa: CASSAPPGGEQFF
cdr3_nt: TGCGCCAGCAGTGCCCCACCTGGGGGCGAGCAGTTCTTC

v_call: TRBV27
d_call: NA
cdr3_length: 14
j_call: TRBJ2-3
clone_size: NA
cdr3_aa: CASKRLASTDTQYF
cdr3_nt: TGTGCCAGCAAGAGGCTAGCGAGCACAGATACGCAGTATTTT

v_call: TRBV4-1
d_call: NA
cdr3_length: 17
j_call: TRBJ2-3
clone_size: few
cdr3_aa: CASSQDRAGTRTDTQYF
cdr3_nt: TGCGCCAGCAGCCAAGATAGGGCGGGAACTAGAACAGATACGCAGTATTTT

v_call: TRBV5-4
d_call: TRBD1
cdr3_length: 15
j_call: TRBJ2-4
clone_size: NA
cdr3_aa: CASSPGQGARSGVYF
cdr3_nt: TGTGCCAGCAGCCCCGGACAGGGGGCTAGATCGGGAGTGTACTTC

v_call: TRBV10-3
d_call: NA
cdr3_length: 14
j_call: TRBJ1-5
clone_size: NA
cdr3_aa: CAISIDPGNQPQHF
cdr3_nt: TGTGCCATCAGCATTGACCCGGGGAATCAGCCCCAGCATTTT

v_call: TRBV5-1
d_call: NA
cdr3_length: 17
j_call: TRBJ1-5
clone_size: once
cdr3_aa: CASSSKPRSASNQPQHF
cdr3_nt: TGCGCCAGCAGCTCGAAACCGCGGTCAGCTAGCAATCAGCCCCAGCATTTT

v_call: TRBV6-5
d_call: TRBD1
cdr3_length: 12
j_call: TRBJ2-7
clone_size: NA
cdr3_aa: CASRSTGNEQYF
cdr3_nt: TGTGCCAGCAGGTCGACAGGGAACGAGCAGTACTTC

v_call: TRBV5-1
d_call: NA
cdr3_length: 17
j_call: TRBJ2-7
clone_size: NA
cdr3_aa: CASSSFYVGGRAYEQYF
cdr3_nt: TGCGCCAGCAGCTCCTTTTATGTAGGGGGTAGAGCCTACGAGCAGTACTTC

v_call: TRBV2
d_call: TRBD2
cdr3_length: 13
j_call: TRBJ2-1
clone_size: NA
cdr3_aa: CASSRGLAGEQFF
cdr3_nt: TGTGCCAGCAGTCGGGGATTAGCGGGGGAGCAGTTCTTC

v_call: TRBV28
d_call: TRBD1
cdr3_length: 11
j_call: TRBJ1-1
clone_size: NA
cdr3_aa: CASSMYRGAFF
cdr3_nt: TGTGCCAGCAGCATGTACAGGGGAGCTTTCTTT

v_call: TRBV28
d_call: TRBD1
cdr3_length: 13
j_call: TRBJ2-2
clone_size: NA
cdr3_aa: CASRATGAGELFF
cdr3_nt: TGTGCCAGCAGAGCTACAGGGGCCGGGGAGCTGTTTTTT

v_call: TRBV7-8
d_call: TRBD1
cdr3_length: 13
j_call: TRBJ2-4
clone_size: NA
cdr3_aa: CASSLDRGDIQYF
cdr3_nt: TGTGCCAGCAGCTTAGACAGGGGAGACATTCAGTACTTC

v_call: TRBV18
d_call: NA
cdr3_length: 13
j_call: TRBJ1-1
clone_size: few
cdr3_aa: CASSPPEGSEAFF
cdr3_nt: TGTGCCAGCTCACCACCGGAGGGTTCAGAAGCTTTCTTT

v_call: TRBV5-1
d_call: NA
cdr3_length: 15
j_call: TRBJ2-7
clone_size: once
cdr3_aa: CASSRVGGPTYEQYF
cdr3_nt: TGCGCCAGCAGCCGAGTTGGGGGCCCTACCTACGAGCAGTACTTC

v_call: TRBV7-9
d_call: TRBD2
cdr3_length: 14
j_call: TRBJ2-7
clone_size: few
cdr3_aa: CASSLVNAGDEQYF
cdr3_nt: TGTGCCAGCAGCTTAGTTAATGCGGGGGACGAGCAGTACTTC

v_call: TRBV9
d_call: TRBD1
cdr3_length: 13
j_call: TRBJ2-7
clone_size: NA
cdr3_aa: CASSARTGVEQYF
cdr3_nt: TGTGCCAGCAGCGCTAGGACAGGGGTCGAGCAGTACTTC

v_call: TRBV19
d_call: NA
cdr3_length: 18
j_call: TRBJ2-1
clone_size: NA
cdr3_aa: CASSVSGRAATHYNEQFF
cdr3_nt: TGTGCCAGTAGTGTGTCCGGGCGGGCGGCTACCCACTACAATGAGCAGTTCTTC

v_call: TRBV28
d_call: NA
cdr3_length: 14
j_call: TRBJ2-4
clone_size: NA
cdr3_aa: CASSERLAKNIQYF
cdr3_nt: TGTGCCAGCAGTGAACGGTTAGCCAAAAACATTCAGTACTTC

v_call: TRBV2
d_call: NA
cdr3_length: 13
j_call: TRBJ1-2
clone_size: NA
cdr3_aa: CASSEQGREGYTF
cdr3_nt: TGTGCCAGCAGTGAACAGGGGAGGGAAGGCTACACCTTC

v_call: TRBV6-5
d_call: NA
cdr3_length: 12
j_call: TRBJ2-3
clone_size: NA
cdr3_aa: CASSYTGDTQYF
cdr3_nt: TGTGCCAGCAGTTACACGGGGGATACGCAGTATTTT

v_call: TRBV4-2
d_call: NA
cdr3_length: 15
j_call: TRBJ1-5
clone_size: NA
cdr3_aa: CASSRAEKRESPQHF
cdr3_nt: TGTGCCAGCAGCCGGGCGGAGAAAAGGGAGTCGCCCCAGCATTTT

v_call: TRBV18
d_call: TRBD1
cdr3_length: 14
j_call: TRBJ2-7
clone_size: NA
cdr3_aa: CASSRRDRRHEQYF
cdr3_nt: TGTGCCAGCTCACGACGGGACAGGAGGCACGAGCAGTACTTC

v_call: TRBV5-1
d_call: NA
cdr3_length: 15
j_call: TRBJ1-2
clone_size: NA
cdr3_aa: CASSSGAGRDYGYTF
cdr3_nt: TGCGCCAGCAGCTCAGGGGCTGGGCGGGACTATGGCTACACCTTC

v_call: TRBV9
d_call: NA
cdr3_length: 14
j_call: TRBJ2-1
clone_size: NA
cdr3_aa: CASSEAGHNNEQFF
cdr3_nt: TGTGCCAGCAGCGAGGCGGGCCATAACAATGAGCAGTTCTTC

v_call: TRBV28
d_call: NA
cdr3_length: 13
j_call: TRBJ2-5
clone_size: NA
cdr3_aa: CASSNGPEETQYF
cdr3_nt: TGTGCCAGCAGTAACGGTCCTGAAGAGACCCAGTACTTC

v_call: TRBV19
d_call: TRBD1
cdr3_length: 15
j_call: TRBJ2-2
clone_size: NA
cdr3_aa: CASRTGGPNTGELFF
cdr3_nt: TGTGCCAGTAGGACAGGGGGGCCGAACACCGGGGAGCTGTTTTTT

v_call: TRBV4-1
d_call: TRBD1
cdr3_length: 14
j_call: TRBJ2-7
clone_size: NA
cdr3_aa: CASSLADREYEQYF
cdr3_nt: TGCGCCAGCAGCCTTGCGGACAGGGAATACGAGCAGTACTTC

v_call: TRBV7-9
d_call: NA
cdr3_length: 16
j_call: TRBJ1-4
clone_size: NA
cdr3_aa: CASSLNRVGSNEKLFF
cdr3_nt: TGTGCCAGCAGCTTAAACAGGGTCGGATCTAATGAAAAACTGTTTTTT

v_call: TRBV5-4
d_call: TRBD1
cdr3_length: 15
j_call: TRBJ2-7
clone_size: NA
cdr3_aa: CASSLGRQGTYEQYF
cdr3_nt: TGTGCCAGCAGCTTGGGGCGACAGGGGACCTACGAGCAGTACTTC

v_call: TRBV5-4
d_call: NA
cdr3_length: 12
j_call: TRBJ2-5
clone_size: NA
cdr3_aa: CATSNGKETQYF
cdr3_nt: TGTGCCACCTCGAACGGTAAAGAGACCCAGTACTTC

v_call: TRBV28
d_call: TRBD1
cdr3_length: 14
j_call: TRBJ2-3
clone_size: NA
cdr3_aa: CASSGQGGTDTQYF
cdr3_nt: TGTGCCAGCTCGGGACAGGGTGGGACAGATACGCAGTATTTT

v_call: TRBV28
d_call: NA
cdr3_length: 15
j_call: TRBJ2-5
clone_size: few
cdr3_aa: CASTLRATGRETQYF
cdr3_nt: TGTGCCAGCACCCTACGGGCGACAGGTCGAGAGACCCAGTACTTC

v_call: TRBV28
d_call: NA
cdr3_length: 15
j_call: TRBJ2-2
clone_size: NA
cdr3_aa: CASYGAAANTGELFF
cdr3_nt: TGTGCCAGCTACGGAGCGGCCGCGAACACCGGGGAGCTGTTTTTT

v_call: TRBV2
d_call: NA
cdr3_length: 12
j_call: TRBJ1-5
clone_size: NA
cdr3_aa: CASSSVNQPQHF
cdr3_nt: TGTGCCAGCAGTTCGGTTAATCAGCCCCAGCATTTT

v_call: TRBV4-1
d_call: NA
cdr3_length: 15
j_call: TRBJ2-5
clone_size: NA
cdr3_aa: CASSQADRIEETQYF
cdr3_nt: TGCGCCAGCAGCCAAGCGGACAGAATTGAAGAGACCCAGTACTTC